A single sample gave rise to the 21 T cell receptor beta chains below, sequenced in a study of response to subunit inactivated influenza vaccine. Using its own MiXCR run on the RT-PCR reads, TCRdb lists one record per CDR3 protein. The data hold over 800,000 distinct CDR3 sequences, with 21% observed a single time. The sample consisted of PBMCs from blood, taken 5 to 6 days after vaccination. The source is a man in his fifties or sixties who received an inactivated influenza vaccine.

The rearrangement links TRBV20-1 to TRBJ2-1; 9 bases agree with TRBD2. From germline, CDR1 is DFQATT and CDR2 SNEGSKA (reference sequence). The J segment lost 8 bases and the V segment lost 0 bases, leaving 8 bases of the junction unmatched. The CDR3 extends over 15 amino acids. CDR3 nucleotides: TGCAGTGCTAGAGATGTGGCGGGGGGGCTCTATGAGCAGTTCTTC. Amino acid sequence: CSARDVAGGLYEQFF.

A few counts support this clonotype. The V gene is TRBV7-2, the J gene TRBJ2-7, with D perhaps given as TRBD1 or TRBD2 (5 bases each). Germline-derived CDR1 and CDR2 are SGHTA and FQGNSA. The V and J ends lost 4 bases and 3 bases respectively, with 13 bases between them. This CDR3 comprises 14 residues. The CDR3, as DNA: TGTGCCAGCAGCTCAACGGGACGGGTCTACGAGCAGTACTTC. Its protein is CASSSTGRVYEQYF.

The chain joins TRBV5-1 to TRBJ2-3; 8 bases fit TRBD1. The CDR3 is 15 residues long. Germline V gives CDR1 SGHRS, CDR2 YFSETQ. The J segment lost 2 bases and the V segment lost 7 bases, leaving 9 bases of the junction unmatched. CDR3 DNA: TGCGCCAGCCGAACCGGGACAGGCTACACAGATACGCAGTATTTT. This translates into CASRTGTGYTDTQYF.

The rearrangement joins TRBV7-8 to TRBJ1-5; D is ambiguous. CDR3 size: 14 residues. The V gene lost 5 bases and the J gene lost 0 bases, with 8 bases spanning the gap. CDR1 is SGHVS and CDR2 is FQNEAQ in the germline V gene. The CDR3 here is CASSLQNSNQPQHF. CDR3 coding DNA: TGTGCCAGCAGCCTTCAGAATAGCAATCAGCCCCAGCATTTT.

This clonotype was seen a handful of times. The J gene is TRBJ2-1, the V gene TRBV4-3, with 7 nucleotides matching TRBD1. The germline V gene has CDR1 LGHNA and CDR2 YSLEER. J lost 8 bases, V lost 4 bases, and 17 bases had no gene match. This CDR3 contains 17 residues. The CDR3 here is CASSLKQGSWGSDEQFF. DNA for the CDR3: TGCGCCAGCAGCCTAAAACAGGGGTCCTGGGGTAGCGATGAGCAGTTCTTC.

This clonotype was picked up a small number of times. This chain uses TRBV28 with TRBJ2-4, with D tentatively TRBD1 or TRBD2 (5 bases each). Germline V CDR1 and CDR2: MDHEN, SYDVKM. V lost 1 base and J lost 6, with 10 bases in between. The CDR3 is 14 residues long. The CDR3 reads CASSLYEGINIQYF. CDR3 nucleotides: TGTGCCAGCAGTTTATATGAGGGGATAAACATTCAGTACTTC.

This clonotype was picked up a small number of times. The V and J genes are TRBV4-1 and TRBJ2-7; no firm D call. V was shortened by 1 base and J by 4 bases, with 14 bases between the two germline ends. Germline CDR1 reads MGHRA; CDR2 reads YSYEKL. There are 15 residues in the CDR3. CDR3 protein: CASSQGKYTGYEQYF. Written as DNA, the CDR3 is TGCGCCAGCAGCCAAGGCAAGTACACTGGTTACGAGCAGTACTTC.

Written as DNA, the CDR3 is TGTGCCAGCAGCCCGGGACACCTCATCCGGAATGAGCAGTTCTTC. The encoded protein is CASSPGHLIRNEQFF. The V and J genes are TRBV6-1 and TRBJ2-1; the D gene is possibly TRBD1 (6 bases). Trimming shortened V by 6 bases and J by 7 bases, and 19 bases separated the two germline ends. Germline CDR1 MNHNS, CDR2 SASEGT. The CDR3 runs to 15 residues.

The gene calls are TRBV19 and TRBJ2-3, with D maybe TRBD2 (6 bases). The CDR3 loop spans 12 amino acids. Germline CDR1 reads LNHDA; CDR2 reads SQIVND (reference sequence). With 6 bases removed from V and 8 bases from J, the gap between germline ends came to 12 bases. The CDR3 spells CASRGTGVTQYF. In nucleotides, the CDR3 is TGTGCCAGTAGGGGGACTGGGGTTACGCAGTATTTT.

This clonotype has only a few counts. The V call is TRBV7-2, the J call TRBJ1-1; D is possibly TRBD1 (6 bases). The V gene lost 5 bases and the J gene lost 5 bases, with 15 bases spanning the gap. The CDR3 is 14 residues long. Germline CDR1 SGHTA, CDR2 FQGNSA. The CDR3, as DNA: TGTGCCAGCAGCCCACAGGGAGGAAGGACTGAAGCTTTCTTT. Translation: CASSPQGGRTEAFF.

V gene TRBV5-5 combines with J gene TRBJ2-2; D is undetermined. V lost 0 bases and J lost 4, with 7 bases in between. The CDR3 length is 14 residues. Per germline, CDR1 SGHKS and CDR2 YYEKEE (reference sequence). The CDR3 nucleotides read TGTGCCAGCAGCTTGGGGTGGGTCACCGGGGAGCTGTTTTTT. This encodes CASSLGWVTGELFF.

This clonotype was found a few times. This chain uses TRBV11-2 with TRBJ1-5; 8 nucleotides line up with TRBD1. Germline assignment: CDR1 SGHAT and CDR2 FQNNGV. The J segment lost 5 bases and the V segment lost 5 bases, leaving 5 bases of the junction unmatched. The CDR3 totals 14 residues. The CDR3 DNA reads TGTGCCAGCAGCAAACAGGGGGGGTATCAGCCCCAGCATTTT. Residues: CASSKQGGYQPQHF.

The chain employs TRBV7-2 and TRBJ1-2; tentative D call: TRBD1 (5 bases). Deletions cut 3 bases from V and 5 bases from J, with 13 bases between. The germline V gene has CDR1 SGHTA and CDR2 FQGNSA. The CDR3 totals 14 residues. The CDR3: CASSFRLGGYGYTF. The CDR3 DNA is TGTGCCAGCAGCTTCCGCCTTGGGGGATATGGCTACACCTTC.

This clonotype was counted between two and nine times. V gene TRBV20-1 combines with J gene TRBJ2-1; TRBD2 matches at 14 bases. J was trimmed by 0 bases and V by 0 bases; bases with no gene match: 7. Per the germline V gene, CDR1 is DFQATT and CDR2 is SNEGSKA (reference sequence). This CDR3 has 19 residues. The CDR3: CSARDAGLAGGSSYNEQFF. CDR3 sequence (DNA): TGCAGTGCTAGAGACGCAGGACTAGCGGGAGGTTCCTCCTACAATGAGCAGTTCTTC.

The chain is built from TRBV10-3 and TRBJ1-1, with D possibly TRBD1 on 6 matching bases. The CDR3 sequence is 17 residues long. The V end was cut by 10 bases, the J end by 5 bases, with 29 bases between. Per the germline V gene, CDR1 is ENHRY and CDR2 is SYGVKD. CDR3 sequence (DNA): TGTGCCACCAGAAGGGGGTCGGTGATTCCCTCTGATACTGAAGCTTTCTTT. This gives the protein CATRRGSVIPSDTEAFF.

This clonotype was detected a few times. CDR3 loop: CASSVGALSGGTDTQYF. In DNA form, the CDR3 reads TGTGCCAGCAGCGTAGGGGCCCTATCAGGGGGCACAGATACGCAGTATTTT. The V call is TRBV9, the J call TRBJ2-3; D is possibly TRBD1 (6 bases). V was cut by 0 bases and J by 1 base, with 15 bases left in between. Germline V gene lookup returns CDR1 SGDLS and CDR2 YYNGEE. This CDR3 has 17 amino acids.

This clonotype was seen only a few times. V usage is TRBV20-1 and J usage is TRBJ2-3, with 7 bases matching TRBD2. The V gene's germline CDR1 is DFQATT and CDR2 SNEGSKA (reference sequence). The CDR3 extends over 16 amino acids. J gave up 0 bases and V 4 bases, and 10 bases lay outside the gene matches. The CDR3 spells CSATGGSGTSTDTQYF. CDR3 DNA sequence: TGCAGTGCTACCGGGGGGAGCGGAACTAGCACAGATACGCAGTATTTT.

This clonotype appeared a single time. The chain employs TRBV10-3 and TRBJ2-7; 8 positions match TRBD2. This CDR3 has 16 amino acids. With 7 bases clipped from V and 1 base from J, the junction kept 12 bases outside the gene matches. Germline CDR1 is ENHRY and CDR2 is SYGVKD. This chain's CDR3 is CAIMMGSGKGSYEQYF. The DNA of the CDR3 is TGTGCCATCATGATGGGTAGCGGGAAGGGGTCCTACGAGCAGTACTTC.

This clonotype showed up just a few times. The CDR3 DNA is TGTGCCACCAGCGGTGAGGGTAGGGGGCATAATTCACCCCTCCACTTT. Its translation: CATSGEGRGHNSPLHF. This chain connects TRBV15 to TRBJ1-6, with 7 positions matching TRBD1. V dropped 5 bases and J dropped 5; count of bases not matched to a gene: 9. In germline, CDR1 is LNHNV, CDR2 YYDKDF (reference sequence). This CDR3 comprises 16 residues.

This clonotype has only a few counts. The V and J genes are TRBV29-1 and TRBJ2-6; D unclear. Looked up from germline, CDR1 is SQVTM and CDR2 is ANQGSEA. CDR3 length equals 14 residues. V gave up 6 bases and J gave up 0 bases, with 9 bases separating them. The CDR3 here is CSVPDSSGANVLTF. CDR3 coding DNA: TGCAGCGTCCCCGATAGCTCTGGGGCCAACGTCCTGACTTTC. Filled out from reference TRBV29-1 and TRBJ2-6, the complete variable domain reads SAVISQKPSRDICQRGTSLTIQCQVDSQVTMMFWYRQQPGQSLTLIATANQGSEATYESGFVIDKFPISRPNLTFSTLTVSNMSPEDSSIYLCSVPDSSGANVLTFGAGSRLTVL.

The sample holds a few counts of this clonotype. This chain joins TRBV5-1 and TRBJ2-1, with D possibly TRBD1 on 6 matching bases. With 4 bases removed from V and 4 bases from J, the gap between germline ends came to 12 bases. Germline loops: CDR1 SGHRS, CDR2 YFSETQ. The CDR3 contains 14 residues. The DNA for the CDR3 is TGCGCCAGCAGCGGTGGGGGCCTATACAATGAGCAGTTCTTC. Its translation: CASSGGGLYNEQFF. Supplemented by reference TRBV5-1 and TRBJ2-1, the full variable domain reads KAGVTQTPRYLIKTRGQQVTLSCSPISGHRSVSWYQQTPGQGLQFLFEYFSETQRNKGNFPGRFSGRQFSNSRSEMNVSTLELGDSALYLCASSGGGLYNEQFFGPGTRLTVL.